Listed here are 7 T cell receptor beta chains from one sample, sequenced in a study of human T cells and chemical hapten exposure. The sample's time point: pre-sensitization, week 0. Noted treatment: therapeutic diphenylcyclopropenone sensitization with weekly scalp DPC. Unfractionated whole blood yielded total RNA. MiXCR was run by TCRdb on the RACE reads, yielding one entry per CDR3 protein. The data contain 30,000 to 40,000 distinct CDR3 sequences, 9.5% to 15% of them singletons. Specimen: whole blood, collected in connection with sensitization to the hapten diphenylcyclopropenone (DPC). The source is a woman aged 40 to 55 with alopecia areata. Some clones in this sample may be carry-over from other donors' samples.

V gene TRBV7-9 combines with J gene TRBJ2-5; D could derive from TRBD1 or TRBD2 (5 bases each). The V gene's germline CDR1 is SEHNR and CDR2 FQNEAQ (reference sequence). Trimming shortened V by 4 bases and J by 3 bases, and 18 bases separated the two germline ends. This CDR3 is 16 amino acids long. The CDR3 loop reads CASSSGALIGKETQYF. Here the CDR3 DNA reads TGTGCCAGCAGCTCCGGGGCCCTAATCGGCAAAGAGACCCAGTACTTC. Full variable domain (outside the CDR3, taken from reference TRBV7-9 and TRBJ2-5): DTGVSQNPRHKITKRGQNVTFRCDPISEHNRLYWYRQTLGQGPEFLTYFQNEAQLEKSRLLSDRFSAERPKGSFSTLEIQRTEQGDSAMYLCASSSGALIGKETQYFGPGTRLLVL.

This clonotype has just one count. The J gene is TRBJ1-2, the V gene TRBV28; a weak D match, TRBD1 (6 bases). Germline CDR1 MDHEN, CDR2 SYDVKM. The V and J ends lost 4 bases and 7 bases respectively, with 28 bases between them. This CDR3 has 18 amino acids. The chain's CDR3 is CASSSGPESDSYHRGYTF. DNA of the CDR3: TGTGCCAGCAGTTCCGGCCCTGAATCGGACAGCTACCACCGTGGCTACACCTTC.

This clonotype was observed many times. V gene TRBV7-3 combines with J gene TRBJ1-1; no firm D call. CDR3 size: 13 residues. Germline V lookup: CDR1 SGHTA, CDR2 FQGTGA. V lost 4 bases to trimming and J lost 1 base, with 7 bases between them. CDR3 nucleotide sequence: TGTGCCAGCAGCTCCGCGGGGAACACTGAAGCTTTCTTT. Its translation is CASSSAGNTEAFF.

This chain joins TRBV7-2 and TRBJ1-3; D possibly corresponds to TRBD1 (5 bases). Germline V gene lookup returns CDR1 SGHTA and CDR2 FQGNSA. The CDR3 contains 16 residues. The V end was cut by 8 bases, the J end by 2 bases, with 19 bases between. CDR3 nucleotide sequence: TGTGCCAGCGGACTTGCGACGGGGACGGCTGGAAACACCATATATTTT. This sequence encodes CASGLATGTAGNTIYF.

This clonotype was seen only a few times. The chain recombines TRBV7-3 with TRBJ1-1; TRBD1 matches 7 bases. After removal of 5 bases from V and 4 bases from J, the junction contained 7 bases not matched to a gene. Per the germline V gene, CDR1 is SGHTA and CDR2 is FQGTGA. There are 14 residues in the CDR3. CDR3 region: CASSRQGRGTEAFF. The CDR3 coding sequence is TGTGCCAGCAGCAGACAGGGCCGTGGCACTGAAGCTTTCTTT.

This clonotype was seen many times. The CDR3 nucleotides read TGTGCCATCAGTGCCTGGGACAGCTCCTACGAGCAGTACTTC. It yields the protein CAISAWDSSYEQYF. The chain combines TRBV10-3 with TRBJ2-7; 7 bases are a match to TRBD1. V lost 4 bases, J lost 0 bases, and 3 bases stayed unmatched. Germline V gene sequence: CDR1 ENHRY, CDR2 SYGVKD. This CDR3 is 14 amino acids long.

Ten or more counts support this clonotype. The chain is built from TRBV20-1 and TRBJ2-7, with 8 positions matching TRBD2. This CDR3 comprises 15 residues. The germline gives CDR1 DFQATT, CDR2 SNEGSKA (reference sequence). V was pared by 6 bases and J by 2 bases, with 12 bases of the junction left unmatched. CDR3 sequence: CSANIAREGAYEQYF. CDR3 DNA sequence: TGCAGTGCAAACATAGCACGGGAGGGCGCCTACGAGCAGTACTTC.